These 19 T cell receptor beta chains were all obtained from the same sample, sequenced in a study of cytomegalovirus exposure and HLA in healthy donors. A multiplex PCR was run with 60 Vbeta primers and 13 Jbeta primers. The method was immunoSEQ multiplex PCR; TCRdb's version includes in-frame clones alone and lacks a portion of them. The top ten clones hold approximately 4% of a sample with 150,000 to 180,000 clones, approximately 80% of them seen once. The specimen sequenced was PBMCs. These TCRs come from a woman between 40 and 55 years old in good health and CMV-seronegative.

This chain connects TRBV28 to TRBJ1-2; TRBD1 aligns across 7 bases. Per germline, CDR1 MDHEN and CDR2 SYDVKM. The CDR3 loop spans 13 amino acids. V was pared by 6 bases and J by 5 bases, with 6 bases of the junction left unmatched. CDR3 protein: CASSGDRDYGYTF. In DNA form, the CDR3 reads TGTGCCAGCAGCGGCGACAGGGATTATGGCTACACCTTC.

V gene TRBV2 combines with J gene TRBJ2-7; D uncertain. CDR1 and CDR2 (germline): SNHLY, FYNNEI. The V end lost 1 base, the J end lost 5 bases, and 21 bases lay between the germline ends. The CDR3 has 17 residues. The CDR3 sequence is CASSEGGLSNFDHEQYV. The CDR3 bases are TGTGCCAGCAGTGAAGGTGGGCTCAGTAATTTCGACCACGAGCAGTACGTC.

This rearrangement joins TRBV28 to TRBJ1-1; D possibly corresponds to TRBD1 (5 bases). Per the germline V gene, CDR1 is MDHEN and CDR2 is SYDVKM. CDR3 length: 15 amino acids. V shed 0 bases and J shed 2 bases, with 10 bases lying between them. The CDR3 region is CASSLWAGINTEAFF. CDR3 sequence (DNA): TGTGCCAGCAGTTTATGGGCAGGGATTAACACTGAAGCTTTCTTT. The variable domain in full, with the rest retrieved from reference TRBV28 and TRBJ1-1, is DVKVTQSSRYLVKRTGEKVFLECVQDMDHENMFWYRQDPGLGLRLIYFSYDVKMKEKGDIPEGYSVSREKKERFSLILESASTNQTSMYLCASSLWAGINTEAFFGQGTRLTVV.

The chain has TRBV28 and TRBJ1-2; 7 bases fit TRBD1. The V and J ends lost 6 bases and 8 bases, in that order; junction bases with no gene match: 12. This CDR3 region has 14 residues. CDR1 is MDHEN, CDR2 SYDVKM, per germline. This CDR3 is CASRNRGQVWGYTF. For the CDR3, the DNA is TGTGCCAGCAGAAACAGGGGTCAGGTTTGGGGCTACACCTTC.

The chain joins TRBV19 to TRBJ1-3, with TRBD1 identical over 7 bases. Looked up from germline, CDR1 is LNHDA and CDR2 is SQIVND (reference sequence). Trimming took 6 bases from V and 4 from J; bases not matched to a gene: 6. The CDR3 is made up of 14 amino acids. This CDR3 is CASSTGADGNTIYF. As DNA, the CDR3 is TGTGCCAGTAGCACAGGGGCGGACGGAAACACCATATATTTT.

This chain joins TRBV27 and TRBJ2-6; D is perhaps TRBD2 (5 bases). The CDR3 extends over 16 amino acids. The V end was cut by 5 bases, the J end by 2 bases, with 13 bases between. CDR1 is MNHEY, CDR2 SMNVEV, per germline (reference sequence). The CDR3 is CASSKLWRTGANVLTF. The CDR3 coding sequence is TGTGCCAGCAGTAAGCTATGGAGGACTGGGGCCAACGTCCTGACTTTC.

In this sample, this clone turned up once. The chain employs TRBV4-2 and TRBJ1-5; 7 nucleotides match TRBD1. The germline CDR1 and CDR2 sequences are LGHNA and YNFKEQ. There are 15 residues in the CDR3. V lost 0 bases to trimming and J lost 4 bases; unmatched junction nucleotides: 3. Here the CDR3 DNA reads TGTGCCAGCAGCCAAGATCCAGGGGGGAATCAGCCCCAGCATTTT. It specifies CASSQDPGGNQPQHF.

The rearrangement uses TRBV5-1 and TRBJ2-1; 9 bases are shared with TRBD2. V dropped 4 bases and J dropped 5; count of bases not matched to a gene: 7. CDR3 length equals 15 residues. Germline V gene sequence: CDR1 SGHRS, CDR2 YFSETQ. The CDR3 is CASSPGTSPNNEQFF. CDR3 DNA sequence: TGCGCCAGCAGCCCCGGGACTAGCCCGAACAATGAGCAGTTCTTC.

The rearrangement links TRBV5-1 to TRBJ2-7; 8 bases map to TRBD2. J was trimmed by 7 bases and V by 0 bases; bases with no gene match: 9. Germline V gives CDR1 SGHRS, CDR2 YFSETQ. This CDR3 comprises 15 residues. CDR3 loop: CASSLVGGSSGEQYF. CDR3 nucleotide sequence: TGCGCCAGCAGCTTGGTAGGAGGGTCTAGCGGGGAGCAGTACTTC. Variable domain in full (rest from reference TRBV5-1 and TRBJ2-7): KAGVTQTPRYLIKTRGQQVTLSCSPISGHRSVSWYQQTPGQGLQFLFEYFSETQRNKGNFPGRFSGRQFSNSRSEMNVSTLELGDSALYLCASSLVGGSSGEQYFGPGTRLTVT.

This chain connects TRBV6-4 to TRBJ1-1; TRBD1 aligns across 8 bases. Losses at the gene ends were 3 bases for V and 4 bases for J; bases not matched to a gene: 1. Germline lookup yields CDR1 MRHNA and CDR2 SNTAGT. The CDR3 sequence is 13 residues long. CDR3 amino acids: CASSDQGATEAFF. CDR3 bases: TGTGCCAGCAGTGATCAGGGGGCCACTGAAGCTTTCTTT.

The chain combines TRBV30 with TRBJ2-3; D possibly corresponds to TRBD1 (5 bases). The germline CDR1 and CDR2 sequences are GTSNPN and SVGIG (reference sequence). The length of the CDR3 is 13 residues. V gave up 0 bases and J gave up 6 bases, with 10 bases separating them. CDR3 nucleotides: TGTGCCTGGAGTGTGTCCAGGGCGGATACGCAGTATTTT. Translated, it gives CAWSVSRADTQYF.

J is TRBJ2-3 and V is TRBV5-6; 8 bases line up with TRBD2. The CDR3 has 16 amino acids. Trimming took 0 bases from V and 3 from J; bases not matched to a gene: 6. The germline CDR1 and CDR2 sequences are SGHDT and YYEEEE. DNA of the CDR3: TGTGCCAGCAGCTTGGGGGCGGGAGGAACTACAGATACGCAGTATTTT. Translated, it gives CASSLGAGGTTDTQYF.

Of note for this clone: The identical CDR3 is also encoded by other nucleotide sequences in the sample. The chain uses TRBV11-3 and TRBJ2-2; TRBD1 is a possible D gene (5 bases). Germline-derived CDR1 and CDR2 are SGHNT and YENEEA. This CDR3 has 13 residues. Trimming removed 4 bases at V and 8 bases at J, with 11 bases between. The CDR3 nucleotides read TGTGCCAGCAGCTCAGTCAGGGCGGGGGAGCTGTTTTTT. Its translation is CASSSVRAGELFF.

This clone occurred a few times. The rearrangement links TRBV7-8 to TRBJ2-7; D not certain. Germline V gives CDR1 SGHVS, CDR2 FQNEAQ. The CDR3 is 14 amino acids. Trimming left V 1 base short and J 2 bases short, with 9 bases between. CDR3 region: CASSLVGRPYEQYF. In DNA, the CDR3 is TGTGCCAGCAGCTTAGTGGGCCGGCCCTACGAGCAGTACTTC.

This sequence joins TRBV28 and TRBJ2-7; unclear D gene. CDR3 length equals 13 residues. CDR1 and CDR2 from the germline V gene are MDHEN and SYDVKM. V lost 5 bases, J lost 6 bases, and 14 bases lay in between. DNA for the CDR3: TGTGCCAGCAGTCGCGCTCTAGAAGGCGAGCAGTACTTC. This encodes CASSRALEGEQYF.

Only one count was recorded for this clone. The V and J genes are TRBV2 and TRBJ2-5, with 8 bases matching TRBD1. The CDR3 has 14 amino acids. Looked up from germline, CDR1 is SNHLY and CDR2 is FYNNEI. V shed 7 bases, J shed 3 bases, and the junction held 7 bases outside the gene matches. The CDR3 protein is CASTRQGFEETQYF. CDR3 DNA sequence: TGTGCCAGCACCCGACAGGGGTTCGAAGAGACCCAGTACTTC.

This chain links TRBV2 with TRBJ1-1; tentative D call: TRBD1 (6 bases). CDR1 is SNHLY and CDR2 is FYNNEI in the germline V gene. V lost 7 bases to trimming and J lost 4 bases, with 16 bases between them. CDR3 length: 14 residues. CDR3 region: CASTGGGLGTEAFF. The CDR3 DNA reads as TGTGCCAGCACCGGCGGGGGGCTGGGCACTGAAGCTTTCTTT.

CDR3 in DNA: TGTGCCAGCAGTCTTGGACAGGGACGCAATCAGCCCCAGCATTTT. Encoded protein: CASSLGQGRNQPQHF. This chain joins TRBV7-8 and TRBJ1-5; 8 bases agree with TRBD1. Trimming cost V 6 bases and J 2 bases; bases outside gene matches: 6. Germline CDR1 and CDR2: SGHVS and FQNEAQ. The CDR3 is made up of 15 amino acids.

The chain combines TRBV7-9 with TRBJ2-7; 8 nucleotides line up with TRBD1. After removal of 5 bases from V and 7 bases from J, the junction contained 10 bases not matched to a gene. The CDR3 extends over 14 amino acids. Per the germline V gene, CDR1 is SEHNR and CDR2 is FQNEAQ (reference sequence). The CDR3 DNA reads TGTGCCAGCAGCCTCGGACAGGGTCTGAAAGAGCAGTACTTC. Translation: CASSLGQGLKEQYF.